This T cell receptor beta chain stems from a study of beta chain features in type 1 diabetes. The CDR3 is made up of 15 amino acids. Germline-derived CDR1 and CDR2 are MGHRA and YSYEKL. V was pared by 6 bases and J by 2 bases, with 6 bases of the junction left unmatched. What was sequenced were expressed TCRB transcripts, since all of the isolated RNA had been reverse transcribed. Measured with immunoSEQ multiplex PCR; TCRdb has only the in-frame clones, and not every one. The sample has more than 85,000 clones, less than 40% seen once. This clone was detected only a few times. All of the sorted populations showed purity greater than 95%.

The sequence was obtained from a woman between 18 and 30 years old in good health. Sequencing was carried out using stem cell memory CD4+ T cells from blood. This rearrangement joins TRBV4-1 to TRBJ1-2; 10 nucleotides match TRBD1. Here the CDR3 reads CASREGQGSNYGYTF. CDR3 coding DNA: TGCGCCAGCAGAGAGGGACAGGGGTCCAACTATGGCTACACCTTC.